The 3 T cell receptor beta chains in this list originate from one sample, sequenced in a study of identical twins. TCRdb redid the calling of the 5' RACE reads with MiXCR, one entry per CDR3 protein. The table includes around 480,000 distinct CDR3 sequences, over 11% detected once. This same sample was also part of a study on yellow fever vaccine responses in identical twins.

Sequencing was performed on CD4+ T cells sorted from blood. The receptor set was obtained from a woman between 18 and 30 years old in good health.

The chain employs TRBV5-1 and TRBJ2-7, with 10 positions matching TRBD1. V dropped 5 bases and J dropped 5; count of bases not matched to a gene: 10. The CDR3 spans 15 residues. Germline CDR1 is SGHRS and CDR2 is YFSETQ. CDR3 residues: CASRLTGTGEDEQYF. In nucleotides, the CDR3 is TGCGCCAGCAGACTTACCGGGACAGGGGAGGACGAGCAGTACTTC. Full variable domain (remainder filled in from reference TRBV5-1 and TRBJ2-7): KAGVTQTPRYLIKTRGQQVTLSCSPISGHRSVSWYQQTPGQGLQFLFEYFSETQRNKGNFPGRFSGRQFSNSRSEMNVSTLELGDSALYLCASRLTGTGEDEQYFGPGTRLTVT.

The chain employs TRBV7-2 and TRBJ2-5, with 11 bases matching TRBD2. The CDR3 runs 16 residues. The trim removed 5 bases at V and 1 base at J, leaving 6 bases unmatched. Germline V gene data show CDR1 as SGHTA and CDR2 as FQGNSA. Here the CDR3 DNA reads TGTGCCAGCAGCCTTACTAGCGGGAGACCCCAAGAGACCCAGTACTTC. This gives the protein CASSLTSGRPQETQYF.

V is TRBV19 and J is TRBJ2-7; 8 bases are a match to TRBD2. This CDR3 has 14 amino acids. CDR1 and CDR2 (germline): LNHDA, SQIVND (reference sequence). V trimming: 8 bases; J trimming: 6 bases; junction bases outside the gene matches: 12. The CDR3 nucleotides are TGTGCCAGTGCGCGACGGGAGGGACTCGCCGAGCAGTACTTC. It translates to CASARREGLAEQYF. Together with reference TRBV19 and TRBJ2-7, the CDR3 gives the full variable domain: DGGITQSPKYLFRKEGQNVTLSCEQNLNHDAMYWYRQDPGQGLRLIYYSQIVNDFQKGDIAEGYSVSREKKESFPLTVTSAQKNPTAFYLCASARREGLAEQYFGPGTRLTVT.